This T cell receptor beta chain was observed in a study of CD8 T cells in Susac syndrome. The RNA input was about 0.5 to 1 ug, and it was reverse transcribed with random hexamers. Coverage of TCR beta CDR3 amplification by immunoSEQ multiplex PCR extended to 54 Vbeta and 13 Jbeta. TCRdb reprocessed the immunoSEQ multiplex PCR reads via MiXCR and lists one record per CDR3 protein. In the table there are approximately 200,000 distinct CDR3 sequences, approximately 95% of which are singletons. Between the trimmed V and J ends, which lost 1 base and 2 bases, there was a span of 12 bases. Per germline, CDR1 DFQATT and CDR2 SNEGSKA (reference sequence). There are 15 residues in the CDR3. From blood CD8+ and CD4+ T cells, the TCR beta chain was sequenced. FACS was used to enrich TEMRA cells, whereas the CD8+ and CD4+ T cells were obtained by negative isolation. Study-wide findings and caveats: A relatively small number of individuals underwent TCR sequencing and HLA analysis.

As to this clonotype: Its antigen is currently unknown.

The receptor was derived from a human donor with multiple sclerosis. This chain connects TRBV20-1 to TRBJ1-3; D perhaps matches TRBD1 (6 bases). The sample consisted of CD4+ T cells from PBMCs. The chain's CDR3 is CSARVQGQTGNTIYF. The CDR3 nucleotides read TGCAGTGCTAGAGTCCAGGGACAAACTGGAAACACCATATATTTT.